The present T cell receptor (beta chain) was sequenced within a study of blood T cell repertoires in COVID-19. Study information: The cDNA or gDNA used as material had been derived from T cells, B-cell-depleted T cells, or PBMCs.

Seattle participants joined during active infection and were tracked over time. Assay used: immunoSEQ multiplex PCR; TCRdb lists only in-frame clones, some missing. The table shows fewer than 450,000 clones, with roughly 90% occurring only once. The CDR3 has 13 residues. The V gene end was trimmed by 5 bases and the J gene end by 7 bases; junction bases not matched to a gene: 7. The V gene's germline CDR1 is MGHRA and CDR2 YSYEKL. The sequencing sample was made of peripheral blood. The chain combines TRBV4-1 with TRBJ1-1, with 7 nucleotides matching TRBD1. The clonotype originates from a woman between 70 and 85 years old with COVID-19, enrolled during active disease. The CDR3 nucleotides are TGCGCCAGCAGCAGGACAGGTCTAGGTGAAGCTTTCTTT. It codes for CASSRTGLGEAFF.